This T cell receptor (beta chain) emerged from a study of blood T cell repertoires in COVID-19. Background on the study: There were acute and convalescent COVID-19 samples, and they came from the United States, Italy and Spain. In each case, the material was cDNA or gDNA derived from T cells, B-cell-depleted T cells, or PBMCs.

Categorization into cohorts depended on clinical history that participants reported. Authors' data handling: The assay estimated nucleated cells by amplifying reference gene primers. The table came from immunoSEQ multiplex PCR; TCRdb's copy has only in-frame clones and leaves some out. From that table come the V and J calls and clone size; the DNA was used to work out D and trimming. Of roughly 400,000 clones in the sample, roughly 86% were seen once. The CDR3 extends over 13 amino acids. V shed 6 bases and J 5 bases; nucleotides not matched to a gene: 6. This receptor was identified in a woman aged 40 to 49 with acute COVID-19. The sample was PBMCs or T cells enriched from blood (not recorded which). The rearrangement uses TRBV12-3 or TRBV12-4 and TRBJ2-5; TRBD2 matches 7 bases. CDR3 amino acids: CASRAGRRETQYF. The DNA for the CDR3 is TGTGCCAGCAGGGCCGGGAGGCGGGAGACCCAGTACTTC.